The 19 T cell receptor beta chains below were found in one sample sequenced in a study of blood T cells in healthy people across ages. A second PCR of about 6 to 11 cycles used a sample-barcoded 5' primer and a J-beta primer mix. A single record per CDR3 protein comes from TCRdb applying MiXCR to the 5' RACE reads. Of about 1.5 million distinct CDR3 sequences in the sample, approximately 42% are singletons; the top ten hold 7.9%. The source material was blood. These receptors were collected from a woman between 18 and 30 years old in good health.

The rearrangement joins TRBV20-1 to TRBJ1-2, with unresolved D. Trimming cost V 3 bases and J 0 bases, with 5 bases left between them. Germline lookup yields CDR1 DFQATT and CDR2 SNEGSKA (reference sequence). This CDR3 is built from 12 residues. The CDR3 is CSASRPNYGYTF. CDR3 sequence (DNA): TGCAGTGCTAGTCGGCCTAACTATGGCTACACCTTC.

This clonotype was observed a few times. The gene calls are TRBV7-6 and TRBJ2-5; 7 positions match TRBD2. The CDR3 is 14 amino acids. Germline CDR1 is SGHVS and CDR2 is FNYEAQ. After removal of 5 bases from V and 0 bases from J, the junction contained 3 bases not matched to a gene. The CDR3 region is CASSDTSDQETQYF. The CDR3 DNA reads TGTGCCAGCAGCGACACTAGCGACCAAGAGACCCAGTACTTC.

This sequence joins TRBV29-1 and TRBJ1-1; 7 bases fit TRBD1. V gave up 4 bases and J gave up 4 bases; unmatched junction bases: 3. The CDR3 consists of 12 residues. Germline CDR1 reads SQVTM; CDR2 reads ANQGSEA. The CDR3 DNA reads as TGCAGCGTTGCGACAGGGCTCACTGAAGCTTTCTTT. Its translation: CSVATGLTEAFF. The whole variable domain, remainder taken from reference TRBV29-1 and TRBJ1-1, is SAVISQKPSRDICQRGTSLTIQCQVDSQVTMMFWYRQQPGQSLTLIATANQGSEATYESGFVIDKFPISRPNLTFSTLTVSNMSPEDSSIYLCSVATGLTEAFFGQGTRLTVV.

This clonotype was observed once. A read error may produce the germline difference seen at one junction end. The J gene is TRBJ2-2, the V gene TRBV12-3 or TRBV12-4, with 9 positions matching TRBD1. This CDR3 comprises 16 residues. DNA of the CDR3: TGTGCCAGCAAACTTCTCGGGACAGGGCAAGGCGGGGGGCTGTTTTTT. Amino acids: CASKLLGTGQGGGLFF.

This chain connects TRBV20-1 to TRBJ2-5, with 14 bases that match TRBD2. Germline V gene sequence: CDR1 DFQATT, CDR2 SNEGSKA (reference sequence). V lost 4 bases, J lost 5 bases, and 6 bases stayed unmatched. This CDR3 spans 15 amino acids. CDR3 sequence (DNA): TGCAGTGCTACCCGGACTAGCGGGGGGCTTGAGACCCAGTACTTC. This encodes CSATRTSGGLETQYF.

The rearrangement links TRBV12-5 to TRBJ1-2, with no clear D. Germline-derived CDR1 and CDR2 are LGHNT and FRNRAP. The CDR3 has 10 residues. V was cut by 10 bases and J by 1 base, with 4 bases left in between. The CDR3 coding sequence is TGTGCTATTCGTAACTATGGCTACACCTTC. As protein: CAIRNYGYTF. Together with reference TRBV12-5 and TRBJ1-2, the CDR3 gives the full variable domain: DARVTQTPRHKVTEMGQEVTMRCQPILGHNTVFWYRQTMMQGLELLAYFRNRAPLDDSGMPKDRFSAEMPDATLATLKIQPSEPRDSAVYFCAIRNYGYTFGSGTRLTVV.

The CDR3 sequence is CASSDPPAGTDTQYF. CDR3 in DNA: TGTGCCAGCAGTGACCCCCCTGCCGGGACAGATACGCAGTATTTT. J is TRBJ2-3 and V is TRBV6-1; no clear D gene. The CDR3 covers 15 residues. V gave up 3 bases and J gave up 3 bases, with 13 bases separating them. Germline V CDR1 and CDR2: MNHNS, SASEGT.

There are many counts of this clonotype. An end of the junction does not agree with germline; a read error may underlie this. This chain uses TRBV5-1 with TRBJ2-1, with D possibly matching TRBD2 (6 bases). The CDR3 runs to 13 residues. CDR1 and CDR2 from the germline V gene are SGHRS and YFSETQ. This CDR3 is CASSPGGYNEQFF. CDR3 bases: TGTGCCAGCAGCCCTGGGGGGTACAATGAGCAGTTCTTC.

The rearrangement joins TRBV21-1 to TRBJ1-2; the D call TRBD1 from the table was never checked on the DNA. TRBV21-1 is an annotated pseudogene. The CDR3 runs 12 residues. CDR3: CASSKGSGGYTF. The CDR3 nucleotides read TGTGCCAGCAGCAAAGGCTCAGGGGGCTACACCTTC.

This chain connects TRBV7-2 to TRBJ2-4; D call uncertain. Germline assignment: CDR1 SGHTA and CDR2 FQGNSA. The V and J ends lost 3 bases and 6 bases respectively, with 12 bases between them. The CDR3 consists of 14 residues. The CDR3 spells CASSFIGSRNIQYF. Written as DNA, the CDR3 is TGTGCCAGCAGCTTTATAGGGTCCCGAAACATTCAGTACTTC.

This clonotype occurred a few times. The chain combines TRBV11-1 with TRBJ1-6; possible D gene TRBD1, 6 bases. The ends were cut back, 5 bases at V and 2 bases at J, with 10 bases in the middle. This CDR3 spans 15 amino acids. The germline V gene encodes CDR1 SGHAT and CDR2 FQDESV (reference sequence). Here the CDR3 reads CASSLGGAYNSPLHF. CDR3 DNA: TGTGCCAGCAGCCTTGGGGGCGCCTATAATTCACCCCTCCACTTT.

The chain employs TRBV29-1 and TRBJ2-2, with 14 bases lining up with TRBD2. Germline V gene sequence: CDR1 SQVTM, CDR2 ANQGSEA. Losses at the gene ends were 5 bases for V and 2 bases for J; bases not matched to a gene: 7. The CDR3 is 17 amino acids. The CDR3 sequence is CSVLGLAGGTNTGELFF. The CDR3 DNA reads TGCAGCGTTCTAGGACTAGCGGGAGGAACTAACACCGGGGAGCTGTTTTTT.

The V call is TRBV20-1, the J call TRBJ2-7; D is perhaps TRBD1 or TRBD2 (5 bases each). Between the trimmed V and J ends, which lost 1 base and 2 bases, there was a span of 15 bases. This CDR3 has 15 amino acids. Germline-derived CDR1 and CDR2 are DFQATT and SNEGSKA (reference sequence). This chain's CDR3 is CSARGYVGATYEQYF. The DNA for the CDR3 is TGCAGTGCTAGAGGGTACGTCGGGGCAACCTACGAGCAGTACTTC.

The CDR3 bases are TGTGCCAGCAGGAAGACAGGGGATAACACCGGGGAGCTGTTTTTT. Its translation is CASRKTGDNTGELFF. The chain is built from TRBV3-1 and TRBJ2-2; 8 bases map to TRBD1. V shed 6 bases, J shed 2 bases, and the junction held 5 bases outside the gene matches. This CDR3 region has 15 residues. Germline CDR1 and CDR2: LGHDT and YNNKEL (reference sequence).

V and J are TRBV3-1 and TRBJ2-1; D perhaps matches TRBD2 (6 bases). Trimming removed 0 bases from V and 13 bases from J, with 13 bases in between. Germline V lookup: CDR1 LGHDT, CDR2 YNNKEL (reference sequence). There are 13 residues in the CDR3. This chain's CDR3 is CASSQDPGETQFF. As DNA, the CDR3 is TGTGCCAGCAGCCAAGATCCGGGAGAGACCCAGTTCTTC.

In this sample, this clonotype turned up a few times. The chain links TRBV5-1 to TRBJ1-2; D is possibly TRBD1 (5 bases). Trimming stripped 4 bases from V and 6 bases from J, with 16 bases between. The CDR3 length is 14 residues. Germline V gene sequence: CDR1 SGHRS, CDR2 YFSETQ. The CDR3 here is CASSVDTQEDGYTF. The CDR3 region has the DNA TGCGCCAGCAGCGTGGACACCCAGGAGGATGGCTACACCTTC.

The gene calls are TRBV2 and TRBJ2-1, with D maybe TRBD2 (6 bases). From germline, CDR1 is SNHLY and CDR2 FYNNEI. There are 12 residues in the CDR3. V was shortened by 7 bases and J by 6 bases, with 10 bases between the two germline ends. DNA for the CDR3: TGTGCCAGCACGTATAGCGGCAATGAGCAGTTCTTC. It is translated as CASTYSGNEQFF.

The sample holds a few counts of this clonotype. The chain recombines TRBV28 with TRBJ2-3; D ambiguous. The CDR3 runs 14 residues. With 5 bases removed from V and 7 bases from J, the gap between germline ends came to 16 bases. Per germline, CDR1 MDHEN and CDR2 SYDVKM. CDR3 nucleotides: TGTGCCAGCAGTCTCCCTCTAGGTTATCATACGCAGTATTTT. This encodes CASSLPLGYHTQYF.

This clonotype was picked up a small number of times. The CDR3, as DNA: TGCAGTGCTAGAGACCGTGACTTAGTGAACACTGAAGCTTTCTTT. It is translated as CSARDRDLVNTEAFF. The genes are TRBV20-1 and TRBJ1-1; no firm D call. Germline CDR1 is DFQATT and CDR2 is SNEGSKA (reference sequence). V lost 0 bases, J lost 0 bases, and 11 bases lay in between. The CDR3 has 15 residues.